Listed here are 27 T cell receptor beta chains from one sample, sequenced in a study of blood T cell repertoires in COVID-19. Clones were read by immunoSEQ multiplex PCR, and TCRdb kept only the in-frame ones, dropping some. The data hold 400,000 or so clones, with around 90% observed a single time. The sequenced sample consisted of peripheral blood. The receptors come from a man aged 18 to 29 with COVID-19, enrolled during active disease.

The CDR3 is CASSQDLLSTDTQYF. The DNA of the CDR3 is TGCGCCAGCAGCCAAGATCTCCTTAGCACAGATACGCAGTATTTT. V is TRBV4-1 and J is TRBJ2-3; D is ambiguous. The germline V gene encodes CDR1 MGHRA and CDR2 YSYEKL. The length of the CDR3 is 15 residues. Trimming cost V 0 bases and J 0 bases, with 7 bases left between them.

This clone has just one count. Other DNA variants within this sample encode the same CDR3. In DNA, the CDR3 is TGTGCCAGCAGTGAGTCGGATACGCAGTATTTT. Its translation: CASSESDTQYF. This chain joins TRBV2 and TRBJ2-3; D is undetermined. This CDR3 has 11 amino acids. The V gene lost 3 bases and the J gene lost 6 bases, with 4 bases spanning the gap. CDR1 SNHLY and CDR2 FYNNEI come from the germline V gene.

The rearrangement links TRBV27 to TRBJ2-1; 10 bases agree with TRBD2. The length of the CDR3 is 18 residues. Germline values: CDR1 MNHEY, CDR2 SMNVEV (reference sequence). The V segment lost 2 bases and the J segment 1 base; nucleotides outside the gene matches: 8. This CDR3 is CASSLSLAGVGSYNEQFF. CDR3 bases: TGTGCCAGCAGTTTAAGCCTAGCGGGAGTTGGGTCCTACAATGAGCAGTTCTTC.

The chain is built from TRBV29-1 and TRBJ2-2, with 9 nucleotides matching TRBD1. The germline V gene encodes CDR1 SQVTM and CDR2 ANQGSEA. Trimming cost V 7 bases and J 7 bases; bases outside gene matches: 10. The CDR3 contains 14 residues. The CDR3 region has the DNA TGCAGCGCGAACCGGGACAGGGATTACGGGGAGCTGTTTTTT. It translates to CSANRDRDYGELFF.

The chain's CDR3 is CASSLALENTEAFF. CDR3 DNA sequence: TGCGCCAGCAGCTTGGCCTTAGAGAACACTGAAGCTTTCTTT. J is TRBJ1-1 and V is TRBV5-1; D is unclear. CDR3 length: 14 residues. V lost 0 bases, J lost 1 base, and 7 bases lay in between. Germline loops: CDR1 SGHRS, CDR2 YFSETQ.

The V and J genes are TRBV19 and TRBJ2-3; 8 bases match TRBD2. Per germline, CDR1 LNHDA and CDR2 SQIVND (reference sequence). V lost 3 bases and J lost 1; bases outside the gene matches: 6. This CDR3 spans 16 amino acids. The CDR3 coding sequence is TGTGCCAGTAGTATTCGACGGGGGGGGCGCACAGATACGCAGTATTTT. Amino acids: CASSIRRGGRTDTQYF.

This clone came up a few times. This sequence joins TRBV9 and TRBJ1-1; TRBD1 is a possible D gene (5 bases). The germline V and J ends were trimmed by 4 bases and 1 base, with 11 bases remaining between them. Germline loops: CDR1 SGDLS, CDR2 YYNGEE. The CDR3 has 14 amino acids. CDR3 region: CASSFLTANTEAFF. The CDR3 DNA reads TGTGCCAGCAGCTTTCTGACAGCGAACACTGAAGCTTTCTTT.

The chain combines TRBV6-5 with TRBJ1-2, with D hard to call. Germline assignment: CDR1 MNHEY and CDR2 SVGAGI. The CDR3 sequence is 12 residues long. Trimming pared 8 bases from V and 1 base from J, leaving 8 bases between. The CDR3: CASRGINYGYTF. CDR3 DNA: TGTGCCAGCCGAGGGATTAACTATGGCTACACCTTC.

The chain is built from TRBV30 and TRBJ1-6, with D possibly TRBD1 on 5 matching bases. V lost 2 bases to trimming and J lost 10 bases, with 15 bases between them. There are 14 residues in the CDR3. CDR1 GTSNPN and CDR2 SVGIG come from the germline V gene (reference sequence). As DNA, the CDR3 is TGTGCCTGGAGTACCGGGGGGATTTGGTCACCCCTCCACTTT. Its translation: CAWSTGGIWSPLHF.

The chain employs TRBV4-1 and TRBJ1-4; D possibly corresponds to TRBD1 (5 bases). The V gene lost 1 base and the J gene lost 4 bases, with 10 bases spanning the gap. The CDR3 totals 15 residues. Per the germline V gene, CDR1 is MGHRA and CDR2 is YSYEKL. The CDR3 coding sequence is TGCGCCAGCAGCCAAGTACAGGCCGTTAATGAAAAACTGTTTTTT. This sequence encodes CASSQVQAVNEKLFF.

This clone came up a few times. The chain employs TRBV12-5 and TRBJ2-2, with 8 bases fitting TRBD2. Unmatched junction bases numbered 13, after V lost 8 bases and J lost 5 bases. Germline-derived CDR1 and CDR2 are LGHNT and FRNRAP. The CDR3 covers 16 residues. The chain's CDR3 is CASLASGSSRTGELFF. The CDR3 DNA reads as TGTGCTAGTTTGGCGAGCGGGAGTTCGAGGACCGGGGAGCTGTTTTTT.

This clone was seen once. V usage is TRBV10-1 and J usage is TRBJ1-5; D not certain. Germline V CDR1 and CDR2: WNHNN, SYGVQD (reference sequence). V lost 8 bases, J lost 0 bases, and 17 bases lay in between. CDR3 length equals 16 residues. The CDR3 bases are TGCGCCAGCCCCAGGTGGTTTTTATATAGCAATCAGCCCCAGCATTTT. Its translation: CASPRWFLYSNQPQHF.

The chain carries TRBV30 and TRBJ2-5, with 10 positions matching TRBD2. CDR1 is GTSNPN, CDR2 SVGIG, per germline (reference sequence). The junction had 7 bases not matched to a gene; V was cut back by 4 bases and J by 2 bases. The length of the CDR3 is 15 residues. The CDR3 region has the DNA TGTGCCTGGAATAGTGGGACTAGCGTACAAGAGACCCAGTACTTC. This encodes CAWNSGTSVQETQYF.

In this sample, this clone turned up a few times. The chain uses TRBV11-2 and TRBJ1-1; TRBD1 matches at 9 bases. After removal of 4 bases from V and 5 bases from J, the junction contained 5 bases not matched to a gene. The CDR3 covers 14 residues. CDR1 is SGHAT, CDR2 FQNNGV, per germline. The CDR3 nucleotides are TGTGCCAGCAGCTCCCGGACAGGGGTAACTGAAGCTTTCTTT. Amino acids: CASSSRTGVTEAFF.

Note on this clone: One end of the junction does not line up with germline, which may come from a read error. This sequence joins TRBV7-7 and TRBJ2-7; no firm D call. Germline V gives CDR1 SSHAT, CDR2 FNYEAQ (reference sequence). The length of the CDR3 is 18 residues. This CDR3 is CASSPPPVESPPLYEQYF. The DNA of the CDR3 is TGTGCTAGCAGCCCCCCCCCGGTGGAGTCTCCCCCTCTCTACGAGCAGTACTTC.

In its sample, this clone was seen once. Other nucleotide sequences in the sample specify the same CDR3. V and J are TRBV20-1 and TRBJ2-5; no clear D gene. Trimming took off 7 bases at V and 2 bases at J, with 8 bases between the two ends. CDR1 DFQATT and CDR2 SNEGSKA come from the germline V gene (reference sequence). There are 11 residues in the CDR3. The CDR3 bases are TGCAGTGTGTCCGGGCAAGAGACCCAGTACTTC. Translation gives CSVSGQETQYF.

This chain uses TRBV11-2 with TRBJ2-2; the match to TRBD1 covers 8 bases. Germline CDR1 is SGHAT and CDR2 is FQNNGV. CDR3 size: 16 residues. V shed 5 bases and J 5 bases; nucleotides not matched to a gene: 10. The CDR3 DNA reads TGTGCCAGCAGCCACCCCCGGACAGGGAGGACCGGGGAGCTGTTTTTT. Protein product: CASSHPRTGRTGELFF.

The rearrangement links TRBV2 to TRBJ1-2, with 7 bases matching TRBD1. With 7 bases clipped from V and 8 bases from J, the junction kept 7 bases outside the gene matches. CDR3 length: 12 amino acids. CDR1 SNHLY and CDR2 FYNNEI come from the germline V gene. CDR3 residues: CASNQGEEGYTF. As DNA, the CDR3 is TGTGCCAGCAATCAGGGGGAAGAAGGCTACACCTTC.

The V gene is TRBV6-5, the J gene TRBJ1-3; no reliable D call. The CDR3 is 15 amino acids. Germline CDR1 and CDR2: MNHEY and SVGAGI. Trimming left V 8 bases short and J 0 bases short, with 14 bases between. The CDR3 reads CASGQKRSSGNTIYF. The CDR3 DNA reads as TGTGCCAGCGGTCAGAAACGGAGCTCTGGAAACACCATATATTTT.

The chain has TRBV24-1 and TRBJ2-2; 16 bases are shared with TRBD2. The CDR3 length is 17 residues. The germline CDR1 and CDR2 sequences are KGHDR and SFDVKD. The V segment lost 3 bases and the J segment 7 bases; nucleotides outside the gene matches: 4. The CDR3 region has the DNA TGTGCCACCAGTGATCCGGGGACTAGCGGGAGGGTCGGGGAGCTGTTTTTT. Its translation: CATSDPGTSGRVGELFF.

A single count supports this clone. The rearrangement joins TRBV6-6 to TRBJ1-5, with D hard to call. The V and J ends lost 6 bases and 5 bases respectively, with 11 bases between them. Per the germline V gene, CDR1 is MNHNY and CDR2 is SVGAGI (reference sequence). The CDR3 loop spans 13 amino acids. The CDR3 reads CASSSGRYQPQHF. Written as DNA, the CDR3 is TGTGCCAGCAGCTCCGGGAGATATCAGCCCCAGCATTTT.

The rearrangement links TRBV11-3 to TRBJ2-1, with 12 bases lining up with TRBD2. CDR1 and CDR2 from the germline V gene are SGHNT and YENEEA. Losses at the gene ends were 6 bases for V and 4 bases for J; bases not matched to a gene: 19. The CDR3 consists of 20 residues. Here the CDR3 reads CASRGDSPGTSGPNYNEQFF. In DNA form, the CDR3 reads TGTGCCAGCAGAGGGGACAGCCCCGGGACTAGCGGGCCTAATTACAATGAGCAGTTCTTC.

V gene TRBV2 combines with J gene TRBJ1-1; no definite D call. The CDR3 has 13 residues. CDR1 is SNHLY, CDR2 FYNNEI, per germline. Trimming shortened V by 7 bases and J by 4 bases, and 13 bases separated the two germline ends. The CDR3 loop is CASTAGGFTEAFF. CDR3 coding DNA: TGTGCCAGCACCGCAGGAGGGTTCACTGAAGCTTTCTTT. Filled out from reference TRBV2 and TRBJ1-1, the complete variable domain reads EPEVTQTPSHQVTQMGQEVILRCVPISNHLYFYWYRQILGQKVEFLVSFYNNEISEKSEIFDDQFSVERPDGSNFTLKIRSTKLEDSAMYFCASTAGGFTEAFFGQGTRLTVV.

This clone showed up just once. The chain couples TRBV7-8 to TRBJ2-7; a possible D gene is TRBD2 (6 bases). The CDR3 has 16 residues. V lost 5 bases to trimming and J lost 3 bases, with 20 bases between them. Germline CDR1 reads SGHVS; CDR2 reads FQNEAQ. The CDR3 loop is CASSVHGGRSVYEQYF. The DNA for the CDR3 is TGTGCCAGCAGCGTACACGGAGGGAGGAGTGTCTACGAGCAGTACTTC.

The rearrangement uses TRBV5-1 and TRBJ2-7, with 8 bases identical to TRBD1. The CDR3 extends over 17 amino acids. Per the germline V gene, CDR1 is SGHRS and CDR2 is YFSETQ. Losses at the gene ends were 2 bases for V and 7 bases for J; bases not matched to a gene: 17. CDR3 DNA: TGCGCCAGCAGCTTATATAAGCTAAGGGACAGGTCTAGTGAGCAGTACTTC. It specifies CASSLYKLRDRSSEQYF.

This sequence joins TRBV5-6 and TRBJ2-5; D is ambiguous. The CDR3 is made up of 11 amino acids. The V end was cut by 0 bases, the J end by 9 bases, with 6 bases between. Germline-derived CDR1 and CDR2 are SGHDT and YYEEEE. CDR3 sequence reads: CASSLGPSQYF. The CDR3 nucleotides are TGTGCCAGCAGCTTGGGGCCGTCCCAGTACTTC.

This clone was seen once. This chain joins TRBV25-1 and TRBJ2-2; 8 positions match TRBD1. Germline CDR1 is MGHDK and CDR2 is SYGVNS. The CDR3 totals 14 residues. J was trimmed by 5 bases and V by 5 bases; bases with no gene match: 4. The chain's CDR3 is CASSLTGDTGELFF. The CDR3 coding sequence is TGTGCCAGCAGTCTGACAGGGGATACCGGGGAGCTGTTTTTT.